Listed here are 17 T cell receptor beta chains from one sample, sequenced in a study of PD-1 blockade in classical Hodgkin lymphoma. Sequenced by immunoSEQ multiplex PCR; TCRdb stores in-frame clones only, minus some. The sample comprises about 35,000 clones, around nine tenths of which are singletons, and 0.2% to 0.25% rests with the top ten. Sample time point: newly diagnosed, previously untreated cHL patient sample. Magnetic negative selection was used to purify CD4+ T cells from thawed PBMCs. Sequencing was performed on CD4+ T cells from blood. The receptor set was obtained from a human donor with classical Hodgkin lymphoma.

The V and J genes are TRBV2 and TRBJ2-1, with a weak D call TRBD1 (5 bases). V was shortened by 4 bases and J by 4 bases, with 8 bases between the two germline ends. The CDR3 covers 13 residues. Germline CDR1 is SNHLY and CDR2 is FYNNEI. This CDR3 is CASSADNYNEQFF. CDR3 sequence (DNA): TGTGCCAGCAGTGCGGACAATTACAATGAGCAGTTCTTC.

The rearrangement uses TRBV15 and TRBJ1-2, with D perhaps matching TRBD1 (5 bases). Germline V gives CDR1 LNHNV, CDR2 YYDKDF (reference sequence). The CDR3 length is 15 residues. V shed 5 bases and J shed 4 bases, with 17 bases lying between them. Written as DNA, the CDR3 is TGTGCCACCAGCCAAGCGCCAGGGTATGGCTATGGCTACACCTTC. Its translation is CATSQAPGYGYGYTF. The complete variable domain, with remaining parts taken from reference TRBV15 and TRBJ1-2, reads DAMVIQNPRYQVTQFGKPVTLSCSQTLNHNVMYWYQQKSSQAPKLLFHYYDKDFNNEADTPDNFQSRRPNTSFCFLDIRSPGLGDTAMYLCATSQAPGYGYGYTFGSGTRLTVV.

The chain combines TRBV5-4 with TRBJ2-5, with 7 bases that match TRBD2. Trimming took 1 base from V and 3 from J; bases not matched to a gene: 3. Germline CDR1 is SGHNT and CDR2 is YYREEE (reference sequence). The CDR3 is made up of 14 amino acids. DNA of the CDR3: TGTGCCAGCAGCTTGTCTAGCGGAGAAGAGACCCAGTACTTC. Translation: CASSLSSGEETQYF.

The chain employs TRBV28 and TRBJ2-3; a weak D match, TRBD2 (5 bases). The germline V gene has CDR1 MDHEN and CDR2 SYDVKM. The CDR3 runs 18 residues. Trimming removed 2 bases at V and 4 bases at J, with 22 bases between. CDR3 nucleotides: TGTGCCAGCAGTTTAACTGGGCCCCGAGTCGGAGGTCCAGATACGCAGTATTTT. The encoded protein is CASSLTGPRVGGPDTQYF.

This sequence joins TRBV20-1 and TRBJ1-2; D unresolved. The CDR3 loop spans 11 amino acids. The germline gives CDR1 DFQATT, CDR2 SNEGSKA (reference sequence). Trimming stripped 6 bases from V and 8 bases from J, with 13 bases between. The DNA for the CDR3 is TGCAGTGCACCTCAATCGGTCGGCTACACCTTC. Translated, it gives CSAPQSVGYTF.

The genes are TRBV29-1 and TRBJ2-4, with TRBD2 matching over 8 bases. This CDR3 is 16 amino acids long. From germline, CDR1 is SQVTM and CDR2 ANQGSEA. V shed 7 bases and J 0 bases; nucleotides not matched to a gene: 11. The CDR3: CSAAGGHFLAKNIQYF. CDR3 DNA sequence: TGCAGCGCTGCGGGGGGACACTTCCTAGCCAAAAACATTCAGTACTTC.

V is TRBV6-5 and J is TRBJ2-3; a weak D match, TRBD1 (5 bases). Germline CDR1 MNHEY, CDR2 SVGAGI. The CDR3 extends over 14 amino acids. V was pared by 6 bases and J by 5 bases, with 15 bases between. This chain's CDR3 is CASRPGILGDTQYF. DNA of the CDR3: TGTGCCAGCAGACCAGGGATTCTGGGAGATACGCAGTATTTT.

The chain carries TRBV6-5 and TRBJ1-2; 7 bases align to TRBD1. The CDR3 covers 14 residues. Germline assignment: CDR1 MNHEY and CDR2 SVGAGI. J gave up 8 bases and V 0 bases, and 6 bases lay outside the gene matches. The CDR3 region is CASSYSRGLGGYTF. As DNA, the CDR3 is TGTGCCAGCAGTTACTCGAGGGGGCTTGGGGGCTACACCTTC.

V and J are TRBV6-6 and TRBJ1-5; a weak D match, TRBD1 (5 bases). Germline V gene sequence: CDR1 MNHNY, CDR2 SVGAGI (reference sequence). The CDR3 sequence is 16 residues long. V lost 2 bases and J 6 bases, leaving 17 bases between the germline ends. Here the CDR3 reads CASSYGGERPLQPQHF. CDR3 bases: TGTGCCAGCAGTTACGGGGGGGAAAGGCCCCTTCAGCCCCAGCATTTT.

Comments on this clone: Mismatch with germline at one junction end may stem from a read error. The chain combines TRBV5-1 with TRBJ1-2; D not resolved. The germline V gene encodes CDR1 SGHRS and CDR2 YFSETQ. This CDR3 spans 13 amino acids. CDR3 coding DNA: TGCGCCAGCAGCTTGGTCCCGACGTATGACTACACCTTC. This gives the protein CASSLVPTYDYTF. The whole variable domain, filled in from reference TRBV5-1 and TRBJ1-2, reads KAGVTQTPRYLIKTRGQQVTLSCSPISGHRSVSWYQQTPGQGLQFLFEYFSETQRNKGNFPGRFSGRQFSNSRSEMNVSTLELGDSALYLCASSLVPTYDYTFGSGTRLTVV.

This clone was detected once. V is TRBV7-2 and J is TRBJ2-3; D remains unclear. The CDR3 is made up of 13 amino acids. Germline V gives CDR1 SGHTA, CDR2 FQGNSA. V lost 5 bases and J lost 3, with 9 bases in between. The CDR3: CASSQKMTDTQYF. In DNA form, the CDR3 reads TGTGCCAGCAGCCAGAAAATGACAGATACGCAGTATTTT.

This chain uses TRBV19 with TRBJ2-3; TRBD1 aligns across 8 bases. The V gene end was trimmed by 3 bases and the J gene end by 4 bases; junction bases not matched to a gene: 12. Germline CDR1 reads LNHDA; CDR2 reads SQIVND (reference sequence). The CDR3 sequence is 17 residues long. The CDR3 loop reads CASSMNFGRGPADTQYF. The CDR3 DNA follows: TGTGCCAGTAGTATGAATTTCGGCAGGGGGCCGGCAGATACGCAGTATTTT.

The chain has TRBV11-2 and TRBJ2-7, with 9 bases aligning to TRBD2. The CDR3 loop spans 16 amino acids. The ends lost 6 bases at V and 5 bases at J; junction bases unmatched: 14. Per the germline V gene, CDR1 is SGHAT and CDR2 is FQNNGV. Written as DNA, the CDR3 is TGTGCCAGCAGTGATGGCCTCCGTAGCGGGGGTCACGAGCAGTACTTC. This sequence encodes CASSDGLRSGGHEQYF.

The chain employs TRBV29-1 and TRBJ1-2; D unresolved. The CDR3 is 12 amino acids. Per the germline V gene, CDR1 is SQVTM and CDR2 is ANQGSEA. Trimming removed 7 bases at V and 3 bases at J, with 12 bases between. The CDR3 coding sequence is TGCAGCGCCAGCCCCATAGACTATGGCTACACCTTC. Its protein is CSASPIDYGYTF.

The chain uses TRBV7-2 and TRBJ2-7; D perhaps matches TRBD2 (5 bases). The V gene lost 7 bases and the J gene lost 6 bases, with 19 bases spanning the gap. CDR3 length equals 14 residues. The germline V gene encodes CDR1 SGHTA and CDR2 FQGNSA. CDR3: CASTKDPGSREQYF. In nucleotides, the CDR3 is TGTGCCAGCACAAAAGACCCGGGGTCTCGCGAGCAGTACTTC.

The chain uses TRBV9 and TRBJ1-2, with D unresolved. The germline V gene encodes CDR1 SGDLS and CDR2 YYNGEE. The CDR3 loop spans 13 amino acids. Trimming cost V 0 bases and J 8 bases, with 11 bases left between them. CDR3 in amino acids: CASSVEGSGGYTF. CDR3 nucleotides: TGTGCCAGCAGCGTAGAAGGTTCCGGGGGCTACACCTTC.

The rearrangement joins TRBV28 to TRBJ1-1; the D is unclear. The germline gives CDR1 MDHEN, CDR2 SYDVKM. V was pared by 6 bases and J by 3 bases, with 20 bases between. The CDR3 is 16 amino acids. The chain's CDR3 is CASSRYGLQSDTEAFF. DNA of the CDR3: TGTGCCAGCAGCCGATACGGTCTCCAATCGGACACTGAAGCTTTCTTT.